This is a list of T cell receptor beta chains from one sample in a study of T cells in Graves' hyperthyroidism and ophthalmopathy. TCRdb analysed the multiplex PCR reads with MiXCR anew, one entry per CDR3 protein. The table records around 520,000 distinct CDR3 sequences, around 13% of them present only once. The source material was blood. The receptors originated from a woman aged 40 to 55 with Graves' hyperthyroidism. Each CDR3 is given with its conserved first and last residue. The D gene is left open where the match is weak. A clone size is listed for some rows: how often the clone was seen (once, few, many), or a class if it is expanded.

>TRBJ2-7|TRBD2|TRBV5-1|many
TGCGCCAGCAGCTTGCAGCGGGAGAGCAACGAGCAGTACTTC
CASSLQRESNEQYF
>TRBJ2-7|NA|TRBV3-1|many
TGTGCCAGCAGCCACCGAGGCTTCTCCTACGAGCAGTACTTC
CASSHRGFSYEQYF
>TRBJ2-5|NA|TRBV12-3/TRBV12-4|many
TGTGCCAGCAGAAGGTACCAAGAGACCCAGTACTTC
CASRRYQETQYF
>TRBJ2-7|TRBD1|TRBV3-1|NA
TGTGCCAGCAGCCAAGATAATCCAAGACAGGGAGTTAGCTACTACTACGAGCAGTACTTC
CASSQDNPRQGVSYYYEQYF
>TRBJ2-2|TRBD2|TRBV12-3/TRBV12-4|many
TGTGCCAGCATCTCTTCGCGGGGAGGGTCGGGCACCGGGGAGCTGTTTTTT
CASISSRGGSGTGELFF
>TRBJ1-4|NA|TRBV20-1|many
TGCAGTGCTAGAGGGACAAAAAATGAAAAACTGTTTTTT
CSARGTKNEKLFF
>TRBJ2-5|NA|TRBV5-6|few
TGTGCCAGCAGCTTGTTCTTCCCTTTAGAGTACCAAGAGACCCAGTACTTC
CASSLFFPLEYQETQYF
>TRBJ2-3|NA|TRBV29-1|few
TGCAGCGGCGTACCAGACACTAGCACAGATACGCAGTATTTT
CSGVPDTSTDTQYF
>TRBJ1-6|NA|TRBV4-1|NA
TGCGCCAGCAGCCAAGATGGTGGGGCGCGTTCGGGTTCACCCCTCCACTTT
CASSQDGGARSGSPLHF
>TRBJ1-1|NA|TRBV2|many
TGTGCCAGCAGTGAGGGCCCCCCCCGGGGAGCTTTCTTT
CASSEGPPRGAFF
>TRBJ2-7|NA|TRBV30|many
TGTGCCTGGAGTACACCCCCCTACGAGCAGTACTTC
CAWSTPPYEQYF
>TRBJ1-1|NA|TRBV28|many
TGTGCCAGCAGTTTTAGGGGGGCCACTGAAGCTTTCTTT
CASSFRGATEAFF
>TRBJ1-6|TRBD1|TRBV2|many
TGTGCCAGCAGTGGTGGGACAGGGAATTCACCCCTCCACTTT
CASSGGTGNSPLHF
>TRBJ2-7|NA|TRBV3-1|many
TGTGCCAGCAGCCAAGATTTAAACCCCGGCAGATTCCTCGTCCACGAGCAGTACTTC
CASSQDLNPGRFLVHEQYF
>TRBJ1-2|NA|TRBV28|many
TGTGCCAGCAGTTTCAGGGTGGACTATGGCTACACCTTC
CASSFRVDYGYTF
>TRBJ2-1|TRBD1|TRBV30|NA
TGTGCCTGGAGTCTAGGACAGGGGGCCTATGAGCAGTTCTTC
CAWSLGQGAYEQFF
>TRBJ1-1|NA|TRBV6-1|many
TGTGCCAGCAGTGAAACCTGGAACACTGAAGCTTTCTTT
CASSETWNTEAFF
>TRBJ2-5|NA|TRBV7-2|NA
TGTGCCAGCAGCTTTCTGACGGAGACCCAGTACTTC
CASSFLTETQYF
>TRBJ2-7|TRBD1|TRBV5-1|NA
TGCGCCAGCAGCTCTCGGACAGGGGATGGCTACGAGCAGTACTTC
CASSSRTGDGYEQYF
>TRBJ2-3|TRBD2|TRBV7-8|many
TGTGCCAGCAGCCCCGAGCGGGAGGGCCGGGCAGATACGCAGTATTTT
CASSPEREGRADTQYF
>TRBJ2-2|NA|TRBV2|NA
TGTGCCAGCGGCTCGGACATCACCGGGGAGCTGTTTTTT
CASGSDITGELFF
>TRBJ1-2|TRBD1|TRBV6-1|many
TGTGCCAGCAGTGAAGCTTGGGACAGCTATGGCTACACCTTC
CASSEAWDSYGYTF
>TRBJ2-5|NA|TRBV4-1|few
TGCGCCAGCAGCCAAGATTCCAAGGGGAGGGAGACCCAGTACTTC
CASSQDSKGRETQYF
>TRBJ1-1|TRBD1|TRBV5-5|many
TGTGCCAGCAGCTTATCGGCAGGGGGCTTCAGCACTGAAGCTTTCTTT
CASSLSAGGFSTEAFF
>TRBJ2-1|NA|TRBV7-6|NA
TGTGCCAGCAGCCCACCCGTGGGACAGGGGGATAGCGGGAGGGCCTTTCAGTTCTTC
CASSPPVGQGDSGRAFQFF
>TRBJ1-1|NA|TRBV30|many
TGTGCCTGGAGTGATGGTACCCTGAACACTGAAGCTTTCTTT
CAWSDGTLNTEAFF
>TRBJ2-3|TRBD2|TRBV2|NA
TGTGCCAGCGGATTCGGACTAGCGTTGACAGATACGCAGTATTTT
CASGFGLALTDTQYF
>TRBJ1-1|NA|TRBV19|NA
TGTGCCACCGTGGGGCAATTGAACACTGAAGCTTTCTTT
CATVGQLNTEAFF
>TRBJ2-2|NA|TRBV30|NA
TGTGCCTGGAGCACAACAGGGTATAACGGGGAGCTGTTTTTT
CAWSTTGYNGELFF
>TRBJ2-2|TRBD1|TRBV5-1|NA
TGCGCCAGCAGCACAGGAGGACAGGGATTTAACGGGGAGCTGTTTTTT
CASSTGGQGFNGELFF
>TRBJ2-7|TRBD2|TRBV6-1|few
TGTGCCACCCGACTAGCGGGAGCCCACGAGCAGTACTTC
CATRLAGAHEQYF
>TRBJ2-7|TRBD2|TRBV10-3|many
TGTGCCATCAGTGAGGGGACTAGCGGAGCCTACGAGCAGTACTTC
CAISEGTSGAYEQYF
>TRBJ2-3|TRBD2|TRBV6-1|many
TGTGCCAGCAGTTATCTGGGCGCTAGCGGGAGAACAGATACGCAGTATTTT
CASSYLGASGRTDTQYF
>TRBJ2-1|NA|TRBV12-3/TRBV12-4|NA
TGTGCCAGCACTAGGTTTAAGGATGAGCAGTTCTTC
CASTRFKDEQFF
>TRBJ2-7|TRBD1|TRBV28|NA
TGTGCCAGCAGAACCGGGACAGGGGGCTTCAACTACGAGCAGTACTTC
CASRTGTGGFNYEQYF
>TRBJ2-5|NA|TRBV7-8|many
TGTGCCAGCAGCTTAAAAGATGGGTACCAAGAGACCCAGTACTTC
CASSLKDGYQETQYF
>TRBJ2-3|TRBD1|TRBV7-9|NA
TGTGCCAGCAGCCGCCGGACAGGAAGCACAGATACGCAGTATTTT
CASSRRTGSTDTQYF
>TRBJ1-4|NA|TRBV5-1|NA
TGCGCCAGCAGGCCACAGGGAGAAGGTGAAAAACTGTTTTTT
CASRPQGEGEKLFF
>TRBJ2-1|TRBD2|TRBV11-2|once
TGTGCCAGCAGCTATCGAGCGGGAGGAACCTACAATGAGCAGTTCTTC
CASSYRAGGTYNEQFF
>TRBJ2-1|TRBD1|TRBV7-9|NA
TGTGCCAGCAGCACCTCGACAGGGGGCTCCTACAATGAGCAGTTCTTC
CASSTSTGGSYNEQFF